This T cell receptor (beta chain) comes out of a study of cytomegalovirus exposure and HLA in healthy donors (dated by TCRdb to the late 2010s). With regard to the full study: An earlier analysis of a few hundred of the donors reported over 250 Gb of sequence data and approximately 120 million unique TCR beta sequences obtained from about 179 million T cells. In a later analysis, previously published TCR beta repertoires from about 670 donors were re-analyzed and high-resolution HLA genotyping was added so that TCR occurrence patterns could be studied. An early release that covered fewer than 800 HLA-typed donors contained about 300 gigabases of sequencing data and 80 million or so unique TCR sequences. Four to six DR-DQ haplotypes were handled as single units for association and clustering, since linkage in the cohort was strong. An earlier analysis of 587 of the donors applied high-throughput TCR beta sequencing to assess whether each TCR beta V gene segment acted as functional or pseudogenic. A later genetic analysis took genome-wide SNP genotypes for about 55% of the roughly 700 donors and used that subset as a discovery cohort. Of the roughly 400 genotyped donors, less than 85% were placed in the genetic ancestry cluster associated with self-reported Caucasian donors. Using immunosequencing, the study profiled T cell repertoires from fewer than 700 subjects and related those repertoires to cytomegalovirus serostatus. The study aimed to test whether signatures of past pathogen exposure could be identified by cataloging public T cell receptors. To predict cytomegalovirus infection status, the study combined high-throughput TCR immunosequencing, statistical association of individual TCRs with disease status, and machine learning. In addition to the first cohort of around 670 subjects, a separate validation cohort of over 90 different subjects was used. Across under 500 genotyped donors of the cohort, an average of roughly 250,000 unique TCR beta nucleotide sequences per donor were sequenced, and 15% to 20% of those sequences were non-productive. Donor age, sex, ethnicity and CMV serostatus were collected together with the repertoire data. All discovery cohort repertoires had been generated using a single sequencing platform. Typing coverage varied by locus: roughly 629-640 donors for A, B, C, DRB1 and DQB1; approximately 520 for DQA1; 606 for DPA1; about 450 for DPB1. Rather than using new phenotypic data, the later analysis identified candidate immune exposures from TCR beta sequences and from how often those sequences occurred across donors. Both class I and class II loci were covered by HLA typing, at four-digit resolution. Overall study results and their limits: An earlier analysis of approximately 590 of the donors showed that most TCR beta V segments appeared in productive rearrangements either about 87% or about 30% of the time, which broadly matched IMGT annotations. Cytomegalovirus status was reported to be diagnosed by the classifier with high specificity and sensitivity in both the original and validation cohorts. Several of the top co-occurrence clusters appeared to be linked to parvovirus B19, influenza, CMV and Epstein-Barr virus, according to a later analysis. The 87-base-pair reads could not distinguish some IMGT-functional V segments, including TRBV6-2 and TRBV6-3, so those segments were excluded. Roughly uniform sequencing depth across donors was assumed in presence/absence analyses, although this assumption may not hold. A further reported finding was that TCR beta sequences accurately predicted the HLA-A and HLA-B alleles for most subjects in the first cohort. When HLA alleles, especially DR and DQ, strongly co-occurred, attributing TCR associations to individual alleles was difficult. Correlated functional status among segregating V segments might be attributable to linkage disequilibrium, but an unknown experimental factor could not be ruled out. The earlier analysis of 587 of the donors excluded some 15 rarely observed V segments, including chromosome 9 orphons, because counts were too low. According to a later analysis, most CMV-associated TCR beta chains appeared to be HLA-restricted, and the HLA associations seemed to be driven largely by CMV exposure. A few of the identified cytomegalovirus-associated TCR beta chains were confirmed in vitro to be specific for cytomegalovirus antigens. In the study, approximately 150 TCR beta chains were listed as associated with cytomegalovirus. A cluster of highly shared sequence variants was judged likely to represent a technical artifact of the sequencing pipeline. A later genetic analysis reported fewer N-insertions in productive TCRs among donors in an Asian-associated ancestry cluster than the approximately 670-donor mean. Because some donors lacked HLA typing at each locus, the association tests relied only on the typed subset. A later genetic analysis associated a missense DCLRE1C variant with V-gene and J-gene trimming of TCR beta chains, and an independent cohort replicated the association. A later analysis found that TCR association rates varied across HLA loci, with DRB1 alleles showing the most associated TCRs and HLA-C alleles the fewest. The only immune exposure information available for the cohort was CMV serostatus. A later analysis associated 16,951 TCR beta sequences with specific HLA alleles at a false discovery rate of 0.05. It was suggested by the authors that the approach could potentially be generalized to other disease states and immunological phenotypes. The cohort was sequenced for TCR beta chains only, and without alpha or paired-chain data the features that could be detected were limited. Compared with equally common non-associated chains, HLA-associated TCR beta chains in a later analysis were more clonally expanded and had lower generation probabilities. While some public TCRs were present in many individuals, most TCR sequences turned up only very rarely across donors.

In total, just over 650 healthy bone marrow donors made up the cohort. At the time of sampling, every cohort member was nominally healthy, though immune exposures that went unrecorded were likely present. The donor was CMV seronegative and belonged to the group of 380 or so seronegative cohort members. A peripheral blood sample was provided by each donor, and peripheral blood mononuclear cells were used for TCR beta sequencing. Genomic DNA extraction from the blood cell samples was performed with the Qiagen DNeasy Blood Extraction Kit. Libraries were prepared through the immunoSEQ multiplex PCR assay. A mixture of 60 forward primers for TCR Vbeta segments and 13 reverse primers for TCR Jbeta segments was used in the multiplex PCR. A multiplex PCR assay on genomic DNA amplified the CDR3 region of rearranged TCR beta genes. Amplified TCR beta libraries were sequenced as 87-base-pair reads on the Illumina HiSeq System. The authors' pipeline ran thus. A later analysis tallied tens of millions of unique TCR beta chains across the 600 to 700 repertoires, and some 10 million of those chains were shared by two or more donors. Raw reads were error-corrected and collapsed into unique sequences by a nearest-neighbor algorithm in which closely related sequences were merged to remove PCR and sequencing errors. To assign V, D and J gene segments, CDR3 sequences were aligned to IMGT reference sequences. Each retained sequence needed at least a six-nucleotide match to both a V gene segment and a J gene segment. A rearrangement counted as productive if the CDR3 had no stop codons and remained in frame with V and J, and every other rearrangement counted as non-productive. Following IMGT convention, CDR3 was defined as the stretch from the second conserved V-encoded cysteine to the conserved J-encoded phenylalanine. Sequences without an unambiguous match to a single V gene segment were excluded from the earlier analysis of several hundred of the donors. In an earlier analysis of several hundred of the donors, V segments were called functional above 56.7% productive rearrangements and were called segregating when the between-donor standard deviation exceeded 5%. A statistical classification framework was built to diagnose cytomegalovirus status from the catalog of TCR beta chain sequences. A later analysis assigned V and J genes by comparing TCR nucleotide sequences with IMGT/GENE-DB human TR gene sequences. The TCRdist pipeline was used in a later analysis to assign CDR3 sequences and most-parsimonious VDJ recombination scenarios. In a later analysis, every TCR beta chain was defined by the combination of its CDR3 amino acid sequence and its V-gene family, and reads without a unique V-gene family were dropped. In a later analysis, fewer than 650 highly shared, low-generation-probability nucleotide sequences were removed to address suspected cross-contamination and a sequencing artifact. In a later analysis, a clonal expansion index was calculated for each public chain from normalized within-repertoire ranks of inferred template counts. In a later analysis, generation probabilities were computed with a VDJ recombination model fitted to out-of-frame rearrangements, and the resulting probabilities were checked against IGoR. In a later analysis, hypergeometric tests were used to score TCR-TCR, TCR-HLA and TCR-CMV co-occurrence, with a repertoire-size bias correction applied to TCR pairs. A later analysis estimated false discovery rates by permuting HLA or CMV assignments 20 times. A later analysis grouped co-occurring TCRs with DBSCAN, adding TCRdist sequence similarity when clustering within HLA-allele-positive subsets. Co-occurrence clustering excluded repertoires with fewer than 30,000 or more than 120,000 public chains, plus five with anomalous nucleotide sharing. Here the immuneACCESS table is served through TCRdb, limited to in-frame sequences with V and J called. Missing clones are a known gap in these copies; in checked studies unresolved V genes cover under half, and the rest lacks a known reason. V, J and clone size were drawn from that table, and D and trimming were deduced from the DNA. In all, the sample holds some 57,000 clones, and less than 85% of those were seen once. The ten largest clones represent roughly 5.3% of the sample.

Based on the germline V gene, the CDR1 and CDR2 sequences are SGHVS and FQNEAQ. From the cysteine through the phenylalanine, the CDR3 covers 17 amino acids. Only CDR3 DNA remains: 51 bases, in frame from the first base. Germline trimming: 5 bases from V, 1 base from J; junction bases outside gene matches: 8. On this clone itself: Its antigen remains unidentified. No base-level quality is on record; no much larger clone is a single base apart.

The origin of this receptor is a woman aged 25 to 45 in good health and CMV-seronegative. This chain is built from TRBV7-8 and TRBJ2-5, and 12 junction bases match TRBD1. Specimen: PBMCs. At the DNA level, the sequence is TGTGCCAGCAGCGGGCGGGACAGGGGGCGATCCCAAGAGACCCAGTACTTC. Its product reads: CASSGRDRGRSQETQYF.